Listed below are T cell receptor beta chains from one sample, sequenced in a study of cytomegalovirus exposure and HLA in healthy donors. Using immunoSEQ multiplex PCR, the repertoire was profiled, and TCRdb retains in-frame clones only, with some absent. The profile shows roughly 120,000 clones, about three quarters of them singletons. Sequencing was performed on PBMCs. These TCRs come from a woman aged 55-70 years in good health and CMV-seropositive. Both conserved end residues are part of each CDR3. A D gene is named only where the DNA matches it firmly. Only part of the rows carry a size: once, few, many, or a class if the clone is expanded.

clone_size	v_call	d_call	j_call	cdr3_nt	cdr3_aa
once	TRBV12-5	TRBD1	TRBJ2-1	TGTGCTAGTGGTCAGGACAGGGGCTCCTACAATGAGCAGTTCTTC	CASGQDRGSYNEQFF
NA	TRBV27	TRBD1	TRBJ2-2	TGTGCCAGCAGTACACCCGACCTCATCCGGGACAGGGTAGGGGAGCTGTTTTTT	CASSTPDLIRDRVGELFF
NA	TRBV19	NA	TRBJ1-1	TGTGCCAGTAGTATCCAGCAGGGAAGCACTGAAGCTTTCTTT	CASSIQQGSTEAFF
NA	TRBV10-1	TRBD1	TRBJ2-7	TGCGCCAGCAGTGCCCTTGACAGGGGGATATACTACGAGCAGTACTTC	CASSALDRGIYYEQYF
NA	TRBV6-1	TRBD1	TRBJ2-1	TGTGCCATCTCCGGGACAGGGGCATACAATGAGCAGTTCTTC	CAISGTGAYNEQFF
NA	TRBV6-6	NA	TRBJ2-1	TGTGCCAGCAGGCCCTTGGGGGGTGAGCAGTTCTTC	CASRPLGGEQFF
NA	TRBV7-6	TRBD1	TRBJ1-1	TGTGCCAGCAGCTTAGCGTCTCTGGCAGGGGGGATGAACACTGAAGCTTTCTTT	CASSLASLAGGMNTEAFF
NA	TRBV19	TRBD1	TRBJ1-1	TGTGCCAGTAGTCTCGGACAGGGGATCAACACTGAAGCTTTCTTT	CASSLGQGINTEAFF
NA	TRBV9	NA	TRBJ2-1	TGTGCCAGCACCCCCAGGGGGGATAACCTACAAGGTGAGCAGTTCTTC	CASTPRGDNLQGEQFF
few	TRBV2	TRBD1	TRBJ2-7	TGTGCCAGCAGTAGGACAGGGACCTCCTACGAGCAGTACTTC	CASSRTGTSYEQYF
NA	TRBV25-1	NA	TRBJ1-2	TGTGCCAGCAGTGCGGGGGGGACCGCAAACTATGGCTACACCTTC	CASSAGGTANYGYTF
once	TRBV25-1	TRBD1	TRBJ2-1	TGTGCCAGCAGTGCCCTGACCGGGGACAGGGGGCGGTTCAATGAGCAGTTCTTC	CASSALTGDRGRFNEQFF
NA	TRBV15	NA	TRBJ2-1	TGTGCCACCAGCAGAGAGCGAGGCGGAGGGGAGAATGAGCAGTTCTTC	CATSRERGGGENEQFF
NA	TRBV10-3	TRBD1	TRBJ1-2	TGTGCCATCAGCTTCGGACAGGGGGCGCGTGGCTACACCTTC	CAISFGQGARGYTF
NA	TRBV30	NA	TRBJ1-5	TGTGCCTGGAGTCTGACTTACAATCAGCCCCAGCATTTT	CAWSLTYNQPQHF
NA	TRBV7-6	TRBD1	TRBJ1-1	TGTGCCAGCAGCTTAGTGGGGGGACAGGGGGCGAGGACTGAAGCTTTCTTT	CASSLVGGQGARTEAFF
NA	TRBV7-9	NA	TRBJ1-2	TGTGCCAGCGGAGGGGACGACTATGGCTACACCTTC	CASGGDDYGYTF
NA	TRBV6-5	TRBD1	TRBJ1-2	TGTGCCAGCAGTTCCCGACAGGGGAGGTTCAACTATGGCTACACCTTC	CASSSRQGRFNYGYTF
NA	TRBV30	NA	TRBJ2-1	TGTGCCTGGAGTGGACAGTCCAACGTAAATGAGCAGTTCTTC	CAWSGQSNVNEQFF
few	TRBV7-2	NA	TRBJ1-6	TGTGCCAGCAGCCCTAACGCTCCGACAGAGAATTCACCCCTCCACTTT	CASSPNAPTENSPLHF
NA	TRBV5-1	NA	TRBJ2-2	TGCGCCAGCAGCCCTGGGACAACCGCAGCCGGGGAGCTGTTTTTT	CASSPGTTAAGELFF
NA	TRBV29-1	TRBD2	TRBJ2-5	TGCAGCGGGGGACTAGCGGGAGGGCCCTCGGAGACCCAGTACTTC	CSGGLAGGPSETQYF
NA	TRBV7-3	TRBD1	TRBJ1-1	TGTGCCAGCAGCTTAAGTATACAGGGGGCCACTGAAGCTTTCTTT	CASSLSIQGATEAFF
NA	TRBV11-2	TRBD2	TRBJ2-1	TGTGCCAGCAGCTTAGTATCGTCTAGCGGTGACAATGAGCAGTTCTTC	CASSLVSSSGDNEQFF
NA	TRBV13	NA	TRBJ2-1	TGTGCCAGCAGCTTAGGTCGGACGCGGGGAAGGACCTACAATGAGCAGTTCTTC	CASSLGRTRGRTYNEQFF
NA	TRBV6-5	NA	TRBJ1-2	TGTGCCAGCAGTTACTCGATGTCAGACTTCTATGGCTACACCTTC	CASSYSMSDFYGYTF
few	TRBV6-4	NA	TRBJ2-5	TGTGCCAGCAGTACGGAAGAGACCCAGTACTTC	CASSTEETQYF
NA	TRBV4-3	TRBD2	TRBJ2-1	TGCGCCAGCAGCCAAGATACTAGCGGGATCTACAATGAGCAGTTCTTC	CASSQDTSGIYNEQFF
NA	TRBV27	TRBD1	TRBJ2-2	TGTGCCAGCAGGATGATTGGGACAGGGGTTACCGGGGAGCTGTTTTTT	CASRMIGTGVTGELFF
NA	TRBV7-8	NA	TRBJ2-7	TGTGCCAGCAGCTCGGACAGCTCCTACGAGCAGTACTTC	CASSSDSSYEQYF
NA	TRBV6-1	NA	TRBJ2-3	TGTGCCAGCAGGCAGGGTCCTAACACAGATACGCAGTATTTT	CASRQGPNTDTQYF
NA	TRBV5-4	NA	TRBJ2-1	TGTGCCAGCAGCTTGGAACTTTCGCTTTACAATGAGCAGTTCTTC	CASSLELSLYNEQFF
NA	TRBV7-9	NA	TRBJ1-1	TGTGCCAGCAGCCTAGGGGGGGGGACTGAAGCTTTCTTT	CASSLGGGTEAFF
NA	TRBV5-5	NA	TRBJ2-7	TGTGCCAGCACCCCCCGGGGTGGGGTACTTCGGCGATACGAGCAGTACTTC	CASTPRGGVLRRYEQYF
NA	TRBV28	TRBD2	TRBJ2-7	TGTGCCAGCAGTCAAAAGGTGGGGCGGGGGGGGGTCGAGCAGTACTTC	CASSQKVGRGGVEQYF
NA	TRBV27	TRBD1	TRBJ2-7	TGTGCCAGCAGTTTCCGGGACAGGGGCTCCTACGAGCAGTACTTC	CASSFRDRGSYEQYF
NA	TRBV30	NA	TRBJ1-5	TGTGCCTGGAGTATCCCGGGGGGCAATCAGCCCCAGCATTTT	CAWSIPGGNQPQHF
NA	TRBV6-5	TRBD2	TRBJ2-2	TGTGCCAGCAGTTACTGGACTAGTGGCGGGGAGCTGTTTTTT	CASSYWTSGGELFF
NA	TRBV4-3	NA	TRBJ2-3	TGCGCCAGCAGCCAGAGGGTGGATGGAAGCACAGATACGCAGTATTTT	CASSQRVDGSTDTQYF
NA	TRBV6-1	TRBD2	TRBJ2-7	TGTGCCAGCAGGATAGCGGGAGGGGATTACGAGCAGTACTTC	CASRIAGGDYEQYF
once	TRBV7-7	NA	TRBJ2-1	TGTGCTAGCAGCTCGGGGGTCGATAACAATGAGCAGTTCTTC	CASSSGVDNNEQFF
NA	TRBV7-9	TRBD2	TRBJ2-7	TGTTCCAGCAGCCGTGGCACTAGCGGCTATTCCACCTACGAGCAGTACTTC	CSSSRGTSGYSTYEQYF
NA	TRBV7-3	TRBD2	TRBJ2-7	TGTGCCAGCAGCCCGGGACTAGCGGGAGGAAACGAGCAGTACTTC	CASSPGLAGGNEQYF
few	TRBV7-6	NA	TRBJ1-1	TGTGCCAGCAGCTTAGCGCTGAGAACTGAAGCTTTCTTT	CASSLALRTEAFF
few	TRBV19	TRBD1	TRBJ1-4	TGTGCCAGTAGTGCACAGGGGAACGGTAATGAAAAACTGTTTTTT	CASSAQGNGNEKLFF
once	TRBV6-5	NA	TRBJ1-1	TGTGCCAGCAGGGAGCATAGGAGAACGAACACTGAAGCTTTCTTT	CASREHRRTNTEAFF
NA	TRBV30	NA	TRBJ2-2	TGTGCCTGGAACTACAACTGGGGAGGGAACACCGGGGAGCTGTTTTTT	CAWNYNWGGNTGELFF